What follows is one T cell receptor beta chain and its context. The data originate from a study of blood T cell repertoires in COVID-19. The wider study: COVID-19 samples collected from the United States, Italy and Spain covered acute and convalescent phases.

In the original workflow: The authors estimated nucleated cell counts from reference gene primer amplification. Repertoires were generated with immunoSEQ multiplex PCR, while TCRdb's copy carries only in-frame clones and drops some. The D gene and trimming were derived from the DNA, and the V and J assignments and clone size from that table. In the table there are tens of thousands of clones, roughly 85% of which are singletons. CDR3 size: 15 residues. The germline V gene encodes CDR1 SNHLY and CDR2 FYNNEI. Between the trimmed V and J ends, which lost 6 bases and 0 bases, there was a span of 13 bases.

The chain uses TRBV2 and TRBJ2-3; D is perhaps TRBD2 (6 bases). Specimen: peripheral blood. The TCR sequence derives from a human donor in a cohort sampled during active COVID-19. The donor label of this sample is uncertain. The CDR3 loop is CASSGGLPSTDTQYF. The DNA for the CDR3 is TGTGCCAGCAGCGGGGGACTTCCTAGCACAGATACGCAGTATTTT.